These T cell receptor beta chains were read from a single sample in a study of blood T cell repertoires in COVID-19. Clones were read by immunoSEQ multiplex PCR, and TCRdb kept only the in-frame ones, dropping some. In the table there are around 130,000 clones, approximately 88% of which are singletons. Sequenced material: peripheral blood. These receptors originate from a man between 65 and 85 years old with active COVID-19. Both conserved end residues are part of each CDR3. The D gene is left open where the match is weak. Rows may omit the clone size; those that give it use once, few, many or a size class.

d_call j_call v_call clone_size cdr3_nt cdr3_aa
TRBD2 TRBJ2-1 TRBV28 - TGTGCCAGTAAGGGACTAGCGGGTTCGAGCTCCTACAATGAGCAGTTCTTC CASKGLAGSSSYNEQFF
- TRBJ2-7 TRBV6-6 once TGTGCCAGCAGTCAAACTAGTAAGGACGAGCAGTACTTC CASSQTSKDEQYF
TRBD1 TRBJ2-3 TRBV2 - TGTGCCAGCACCACGGGGACAGGGCGAACAGATACGCAGTATTTT CASTTGTGRTDTQYF
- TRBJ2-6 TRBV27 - TGTGCCAGCAGTTTCGCGGGGGCATCCTCTGGGGCCAACGTCCTGACTTTC CASSFAGASSGANVLTF
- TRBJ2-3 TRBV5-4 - TGTGCCAGCAGAGCGGGACAGGAGGTAGCAGATACGCAGTATTTT CASRAGQEVADTQYF
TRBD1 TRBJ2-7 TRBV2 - TGTGCCAGCAGTGAAGCGCTTCTCGGGACAGGGTCCAAGAGTGGACGGTACGAGCAGTACTTC CASSEALLGTGSKSGRYEQYF
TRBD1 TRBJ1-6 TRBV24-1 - TGTGCCACCAGTGAAGCCGGGACAGGGCTGGGAGATTCACCCCTCCACTTT CATSEAGTGLGDSPLHF
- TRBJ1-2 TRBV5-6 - TGTGCCAGCGGACGTCAGCGGACTGAAGGCTACACCTTC CASGRQRTEGYTF
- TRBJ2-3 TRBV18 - TGTGCCAGCTCCCAAAGGGGAACAGATACGCAGTATTTT CASSQRGTDTQYF
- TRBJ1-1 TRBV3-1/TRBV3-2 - TGTGCCAGCAGCCAAGCATCGGTGTCGGAAGCTTTCTTT CASSQASVSEAFF
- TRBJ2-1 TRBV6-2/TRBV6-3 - TGTGCCAGCAGTTACTCGGGAAGGGGCAATGAGCAGTTCTTC CASSYSGRGNEQFF
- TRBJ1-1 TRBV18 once TGTGCCAGCTCACCGCTGGACAGGAACACTGAAGCTTTCTTT CASSPLDRNTEAFF
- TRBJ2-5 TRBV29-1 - TGCAGCGTTGGAGGGAGTTCGGAGACCCAGTACTTC CSVGGSSETQYF
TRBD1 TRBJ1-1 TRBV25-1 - TGTGCCAGCAGTGCCGTTCAGGGGGATCGGACTGAAGCTTTCTTT CASSAVQGDRTEAFF
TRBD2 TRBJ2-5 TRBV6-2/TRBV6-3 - TGTGCCAGCAGTCGCCAAAATACAGCGGGAGGAGAGACCCAGTACTTC CASSRQNTAGGETQYF
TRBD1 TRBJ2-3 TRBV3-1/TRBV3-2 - TGTGCCAGCAGTTCCCCGGACAGGGGTATCACAGATACGCAGTATTTT CASSSPDRGITDTQYF
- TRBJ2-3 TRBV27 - TGTGCCAGCTCCCCGGGACTGAGCACAGATACGCAGTATTTT CASSPGLSTDTQYF
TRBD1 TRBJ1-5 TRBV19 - TGTGCCAGTAGTATAGAGAGAGGACAGGGCAATCAGCCCCAGCATTTT CASSIERGQGNQPQHF
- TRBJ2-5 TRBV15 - TGTGCCACCAGCAGAGATCAGGGGGGAGAGACCCAGTACTTC CATSRDQGGETQYF
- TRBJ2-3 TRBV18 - TGTGCCAGCTCACCGAGACTAGGGGGGGCCGGAGATACGCAGTATTTT CASSPRLGGAGDTQYF
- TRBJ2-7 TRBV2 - TGTGCCAGCAAGGGAGGAGCCAACGAGCAGTACTTC CASKGGANEQYF
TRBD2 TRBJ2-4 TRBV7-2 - TGTGCCAGCAGCTTAGGGGCTAGCGGGAGTGTCAAAAACATTCAGTACTTC CASSLGASGSVKNIQYF
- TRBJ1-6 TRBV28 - TGTGCCAGCAGTTTAGGGGGGTTGGGCAATTCACCCCTCCACTTT CASSLGGLGNSPLHF
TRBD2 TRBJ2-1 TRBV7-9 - TGTGCCAGCAGCTTAGCCGGACTAGCGGGAGGGATCTACAATGAGCAGTTCTTC CASSLAGLAGGIYNEQFF
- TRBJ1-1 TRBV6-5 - TGTGCCAGCATCTATAAAGTGGGACATCCAGCTTTCTTT CASIYKVGHPAFF
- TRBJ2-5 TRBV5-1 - TGCGCCAGCAGCTCGACTGAGACCCAGTACTTC CASSSTETQYF
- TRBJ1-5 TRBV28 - TGTGCCAGCAGTTTGGTGGCGGGCAATCAGCCCCAGCATTTT CASSLVAGNQPQHF
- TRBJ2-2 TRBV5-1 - TGCGCCAGCAGCTTGCAGGGGCTGGCCGGGGAGCTGTTTTTT CASSLQGLAGELFF
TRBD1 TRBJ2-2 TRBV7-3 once TGTGCCAGCAGCCCTTTATCAACAGGGGCCGGGGAGCTGTTTTTT CASSPLSTGAGELFF
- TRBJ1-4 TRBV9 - TGTGCCAGCAGCCCAGATGCTAATGAAAAACTGTTTTTT CASSPDANEKLFF
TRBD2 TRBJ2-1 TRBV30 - TGTGCCTGGAGTGGTGGACTAGCGGGATATGAGCAGTTCTTC CAWSGGLAGYEQFF
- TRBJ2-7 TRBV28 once TGTGCCAGCAGTTGGCCACTTACAGGGCAAAGCTACGAGCAGTACTTC CASSWPLTGQSYEQYF
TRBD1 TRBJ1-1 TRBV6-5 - TGTGCCAGCACGCTAACAGGGGGGAACACTGAAGCTTTCTTT CASTLTGGNTEAFF
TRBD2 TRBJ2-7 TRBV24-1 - TGTGCCACCAGTGATGTTGGGACTAGCGGGATGATCTACGAGCAGTACTTC CATSDVGTSGMIYEQYF
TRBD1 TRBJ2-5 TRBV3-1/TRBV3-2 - TGTGCCAGCAGCCACGGGACAGTTCAAGAGACCCAGTACTTC CASSHGTVQETQYF
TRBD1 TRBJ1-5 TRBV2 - TGTGCCAGCAGGGACAGGGGCTGGAATCAGCCCCAGCATTTT CASRDRGWNQPQHF
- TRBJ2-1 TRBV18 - TGTGCCAGCTCACCACCGGTTCAGGGCCTGGGCAATGAGCAGTTCTTC CASSPPVQGLGNEQFF